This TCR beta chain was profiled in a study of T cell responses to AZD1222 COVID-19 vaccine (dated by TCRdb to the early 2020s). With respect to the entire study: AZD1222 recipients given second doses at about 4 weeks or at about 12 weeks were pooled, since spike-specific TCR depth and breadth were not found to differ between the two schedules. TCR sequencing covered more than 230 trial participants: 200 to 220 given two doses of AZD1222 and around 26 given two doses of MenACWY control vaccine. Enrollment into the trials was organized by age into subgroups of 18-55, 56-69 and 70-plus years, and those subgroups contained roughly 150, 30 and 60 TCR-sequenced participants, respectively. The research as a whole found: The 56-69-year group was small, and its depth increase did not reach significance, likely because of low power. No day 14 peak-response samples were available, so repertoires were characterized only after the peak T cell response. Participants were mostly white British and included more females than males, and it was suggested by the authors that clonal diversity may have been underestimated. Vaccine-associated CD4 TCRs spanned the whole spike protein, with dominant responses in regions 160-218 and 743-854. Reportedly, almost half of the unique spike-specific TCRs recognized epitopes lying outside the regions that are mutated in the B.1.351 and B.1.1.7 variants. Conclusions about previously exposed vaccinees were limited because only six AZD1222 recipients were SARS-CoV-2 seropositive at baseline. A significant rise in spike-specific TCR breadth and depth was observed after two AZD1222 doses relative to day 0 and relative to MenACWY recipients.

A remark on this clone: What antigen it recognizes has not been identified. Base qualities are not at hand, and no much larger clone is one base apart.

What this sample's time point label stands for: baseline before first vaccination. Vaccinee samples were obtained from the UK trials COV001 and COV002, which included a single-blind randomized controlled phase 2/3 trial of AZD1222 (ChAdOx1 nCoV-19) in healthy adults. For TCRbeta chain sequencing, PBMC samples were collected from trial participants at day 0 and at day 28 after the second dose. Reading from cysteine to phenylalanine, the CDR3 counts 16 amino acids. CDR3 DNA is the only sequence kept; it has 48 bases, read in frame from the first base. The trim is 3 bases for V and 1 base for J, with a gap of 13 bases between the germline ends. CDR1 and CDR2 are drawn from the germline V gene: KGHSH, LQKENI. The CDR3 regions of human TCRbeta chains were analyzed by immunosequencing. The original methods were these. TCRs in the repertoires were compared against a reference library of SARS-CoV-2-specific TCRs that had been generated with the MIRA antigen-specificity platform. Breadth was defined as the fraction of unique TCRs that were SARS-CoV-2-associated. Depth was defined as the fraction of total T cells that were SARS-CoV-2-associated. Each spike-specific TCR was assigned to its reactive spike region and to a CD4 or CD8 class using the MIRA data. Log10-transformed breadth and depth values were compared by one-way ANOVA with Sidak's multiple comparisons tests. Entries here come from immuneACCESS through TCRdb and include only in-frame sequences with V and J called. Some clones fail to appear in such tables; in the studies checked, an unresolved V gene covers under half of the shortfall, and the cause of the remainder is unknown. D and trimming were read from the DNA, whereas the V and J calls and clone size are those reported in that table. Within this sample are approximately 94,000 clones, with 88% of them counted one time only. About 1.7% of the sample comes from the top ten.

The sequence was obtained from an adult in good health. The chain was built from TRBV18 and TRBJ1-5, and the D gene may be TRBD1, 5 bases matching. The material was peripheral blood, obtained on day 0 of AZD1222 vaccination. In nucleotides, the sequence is TGTGCCAGCTCACCGACCGGACACGCGAGCAATCAGCCCCAGCATTTT. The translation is CASSPTGHASNQPQHF.